The present T cell receptor beta chain was sequenced within a study of blood T cell repertoires in COVID-19. This CDR3 has 12 amino acids. The ends lost 8 bases at V and 6 bases at J; junction bases unmatched: 3. Germline V gene sequence: CDR1 LGHDT, CDR2 YNNKEL (reference sequence). TCRdb keeps only in-frame clones here, not all; method: immunoSEQ multiplex PCR. The table has about 170,000 clones, about 86% seen once. The chain has TRBV3-1 (or the pseudogene TRBV3-2) and TRBJ2-7, with 11 positions matching TRBD2. Input material: peripheral blood. The sequence was obtained from a man aged 45-65 years with active or convalescent COVID-19. The chain's CDR3 is CASGLAGGEQYF. CDR3 sequence (DNA): TGTGCCAGCGGGCTAGCGGGAGGCGAGCAGTACTTC.